The TCR beta chain described here comes from a study of cytomegalovirus exposure and HLA in healthy donors. Study details: Researchers previously reported finding fewer than 140 million unique TCR beta sequences from 170 million or so T cells.

Use of 60 Vbeta and 13 Jbeta primers characterized the PCR. Sequenced by immunoSEQ multiplex PCR; TCRdb stores in-frame clones only, minus some. The sample records 95,000 to 100,000 clones, 76% being singletons. CDR3 length: 14 amino acids. The germline CDR1 and CDR2 sequences are SGHRS and YFSETQ. V was shortened by 7 bases and J by 2 bases, with 16 bases between the two germline ends. This clonotype was sampled from a man aged 35-49 years in good health and CMV-seronegative. Source material: PBMCs. J is TRBJ2-7 and V is TRBV5-1; a weak D match, TRBD2 (5 bases). For the CDR3, the DNA is TGCGCCAGCCGGTGGAGGACGCACACCTACGAGCAGTACTTC. Amino acid sequence: CASRWRTHTYEQYF.